This T cell receptor (beta chain) was profiled in a study of cytomegalovirus exposure and HLA in healthy donors. Study results and limitations: An analysis done earlier found most TCR beta V segments productive about 90% or about 30% of the time. TRBV6-2, TRBV6-3 and some other V segments were excluded as indistinguishable.

The CDR3 consists of 14 residues. The germline CDR1 and CDR2 sequences are MNHEY and SMNVEV (reference sequence). As regards this clone: Its specificity is unknown. The junction differs from germline at one of its ends, possibly a read error.

Primers included in the PCR were 60 Vbeta and 13 Jbeta primers. Source study methods: In a later analysis, of around 85 million unique beta chains, about 10 million appeared in at least two donors. The method was immunoSEQ multiplex PCR; TCRdb's version includes in-frame clones alone and lacks a portion of them. The D gene and trimming were derived from the DNA, and the V and J assignments and clone size from that table. Of 55,000 to 80,000 clones in the sample, roughly 73% were seen once. Donors were nominally healthy when sampled, though unrecorded immune exposures were likely. Sequenced input: PBMCs. This sequence was found in a man between 35 and 55 years old in good health and CMV-seronegative. The chain links TRBV27 to TRBJ1-6; D is ambiguous. CDR3 region: CASSARTYNSPPPF. CDR3 in DNA: TGTGCCAGCAGCGCCCGCACTTATAATTCACCCCCCCCCTTT.